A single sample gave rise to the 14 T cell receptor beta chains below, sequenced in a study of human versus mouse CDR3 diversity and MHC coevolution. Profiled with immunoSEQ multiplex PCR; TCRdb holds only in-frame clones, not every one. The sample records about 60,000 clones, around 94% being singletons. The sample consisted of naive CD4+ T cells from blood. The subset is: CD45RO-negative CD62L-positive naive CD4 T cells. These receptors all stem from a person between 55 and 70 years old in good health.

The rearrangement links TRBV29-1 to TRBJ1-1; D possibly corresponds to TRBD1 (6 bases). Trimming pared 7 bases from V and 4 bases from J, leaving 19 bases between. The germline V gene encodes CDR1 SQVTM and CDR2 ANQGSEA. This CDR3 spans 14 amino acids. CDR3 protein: CSAITGLAVTEAFF. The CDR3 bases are TGCAGCGCCATCACAGGGTTGGCTGTCACTGAAGCTTTCTTT.

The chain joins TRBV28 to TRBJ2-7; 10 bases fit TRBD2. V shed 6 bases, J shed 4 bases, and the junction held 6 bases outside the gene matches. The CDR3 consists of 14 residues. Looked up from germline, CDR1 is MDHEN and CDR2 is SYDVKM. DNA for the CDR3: TGTGCCAGCAGGTCCGGGACTAGCGCGTACGAGCAGTACTTC. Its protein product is CASRSGTSAYEQYF.

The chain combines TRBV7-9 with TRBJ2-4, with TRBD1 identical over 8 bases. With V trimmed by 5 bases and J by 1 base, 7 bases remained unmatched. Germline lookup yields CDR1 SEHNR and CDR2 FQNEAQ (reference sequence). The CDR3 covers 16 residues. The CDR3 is CASSPRTGRAKNIQYF. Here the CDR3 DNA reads TGTGCCAGCAGCCCCCGGACAGGGAGGGCCAAAAACATTCAGTACTTC.

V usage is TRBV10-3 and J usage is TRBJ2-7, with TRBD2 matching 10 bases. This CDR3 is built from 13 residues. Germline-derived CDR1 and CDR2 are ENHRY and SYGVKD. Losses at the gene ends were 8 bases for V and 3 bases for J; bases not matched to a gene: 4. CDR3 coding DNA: TGTGCCATCTTGCCTAGCGGGAGCTACGAGCAGTACTTC. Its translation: CAILPSGSYEQYF.

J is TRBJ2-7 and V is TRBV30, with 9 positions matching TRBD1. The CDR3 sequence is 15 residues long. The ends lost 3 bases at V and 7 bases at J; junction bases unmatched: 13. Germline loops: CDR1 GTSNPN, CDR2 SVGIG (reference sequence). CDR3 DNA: TGTGCCTGGAGAACACAGGGGGCGATAAAAAAGGAGCAGTACTTC. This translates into CAWRTQGAIKKEQYF.

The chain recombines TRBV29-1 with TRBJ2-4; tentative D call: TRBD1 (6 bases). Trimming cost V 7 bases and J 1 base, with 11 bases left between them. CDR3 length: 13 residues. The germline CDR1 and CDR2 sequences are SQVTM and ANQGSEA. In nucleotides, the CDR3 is TGCAGCGCCCGCACAGGGGCCAAAAACATTCAGTACTTC. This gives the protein CSARTGAKNIQYF.

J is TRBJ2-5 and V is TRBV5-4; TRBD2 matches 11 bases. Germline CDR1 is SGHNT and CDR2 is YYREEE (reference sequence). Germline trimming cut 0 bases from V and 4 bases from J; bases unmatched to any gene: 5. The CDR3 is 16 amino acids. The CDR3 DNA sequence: TGTGCCAGCAGCTTGGGGATTAGCGGGAGGGTAGAGACCCAGTACTTC. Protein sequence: CASSLGISGRVETQYF.

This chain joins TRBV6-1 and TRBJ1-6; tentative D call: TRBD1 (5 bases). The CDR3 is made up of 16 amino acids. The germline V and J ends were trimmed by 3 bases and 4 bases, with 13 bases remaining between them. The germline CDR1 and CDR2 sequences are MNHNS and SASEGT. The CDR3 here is CASSDFGAQYNSPLHF. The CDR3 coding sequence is TGTGCCAGCAGTGATTTTGGGGCGCAGTATAATTCACCCCTCCACTTT.

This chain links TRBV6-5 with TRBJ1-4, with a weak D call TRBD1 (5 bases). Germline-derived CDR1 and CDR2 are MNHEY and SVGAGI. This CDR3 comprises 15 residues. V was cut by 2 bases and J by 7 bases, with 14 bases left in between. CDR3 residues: CASSYRGVGGEKLFF. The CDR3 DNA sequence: TGTGCCAGCAGTTACCGCGGGGTGGGGGGTGAAAAACTGTTTTTT.

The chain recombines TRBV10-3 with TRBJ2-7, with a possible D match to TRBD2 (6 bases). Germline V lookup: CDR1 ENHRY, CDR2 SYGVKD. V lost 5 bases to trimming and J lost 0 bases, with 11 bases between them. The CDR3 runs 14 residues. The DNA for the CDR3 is TGTGCCATCAGTCGGGAGCCCAGCTCCTACGAGCAGTACTTC. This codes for CAISREPSSYEQYF.

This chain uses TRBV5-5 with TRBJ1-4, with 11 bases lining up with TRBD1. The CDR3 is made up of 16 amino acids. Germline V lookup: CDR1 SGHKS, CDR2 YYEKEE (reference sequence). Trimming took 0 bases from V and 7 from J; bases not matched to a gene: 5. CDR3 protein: CASSLGDRGYVEKLFF. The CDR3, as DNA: TGTGCCAGCAGCTTGGGGGACAGGGGGTATGTTGAAAAACTGTTTTTT. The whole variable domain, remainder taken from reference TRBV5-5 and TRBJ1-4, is DAGVTQSPTHLIKTRGQQVTLRCSPISGHKSVSWYQQVLGQGPQFIFQYYEKEERGRGNFPDRFSARQFPNYSSELNVNALLLGDSALYLCASSLGDRGYVEKLFFGSGTQLSVL.

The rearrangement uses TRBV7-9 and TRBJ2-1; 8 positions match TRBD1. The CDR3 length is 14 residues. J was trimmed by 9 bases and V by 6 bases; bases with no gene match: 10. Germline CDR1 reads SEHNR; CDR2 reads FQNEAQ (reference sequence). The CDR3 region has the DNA TGTGCCAGCAGTCTAGGACAGGGATGGGCTGAGCAGTTCTTC. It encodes CASSLGQGWAEQFF.

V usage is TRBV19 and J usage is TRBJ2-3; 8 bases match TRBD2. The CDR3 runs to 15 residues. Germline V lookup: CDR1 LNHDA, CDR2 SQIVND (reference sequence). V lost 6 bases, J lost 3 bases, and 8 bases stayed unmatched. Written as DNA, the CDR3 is TGTGCCAGTAGGGACCAAAGCGGGAGAACAGATACGCAGTATTTT. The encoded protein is CASRDQSGRTDTQYF.

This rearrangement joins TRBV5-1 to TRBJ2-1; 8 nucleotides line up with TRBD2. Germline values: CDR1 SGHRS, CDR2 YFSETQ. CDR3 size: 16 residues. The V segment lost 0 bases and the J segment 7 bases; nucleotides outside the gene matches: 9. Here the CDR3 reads CASSLGPAGEVNEQFF. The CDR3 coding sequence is TGCGCCAGCAGCTTGGGCCCAGCGGGAGAGGTGAATGAGCAGTTCTTC.